The clone carrying this TCR beta chain came up a few times. The data were taken from a study of T-cell reconstitution after alpha-beta-depleted transplantation in children. Preparation of the TCRbeta library was carried out with unique molecular identifiers. One entry per CDR3 protein results from TCRdb running MiXCR on the PCR reads. The sample yields over 300,000 distinct CDR3 sequences, about 9.3% seen once. Germline CDR1 is KGHSH and CDR2 is LQKENI. The CDR3 totals 14 residues. The V end was cut by 2 bases, the J end by 2 bases, with 9 bases between. V usage is TRBV18 and J usage is TRBJ2-5, with a tentative D call TRBD2 (6 bases). Sequenced here: PBMCs from the stem cell graft donor, sampled from the stem cell graft. The clonotype comes from a human donor who donated a stem cell graft to a child with acute lymphoblastic leukemia. CDR3 nucleotides: TGTGCCAGCTCACCAGGAGGGTCGCAAGAGACCCAGTACTTC. Translated, it gives CASSPGGSQETQYF.